These T cell receptor beta chains were read from a single sample in a study of blood T cells in healthy people across ages. One entry per CDR3 protein, called by TCRdb with MiXCR from the 5' RACE reads. The sample yields 650,000 to 700,000 distinct CDR3 sequences, roughly 30% seen once. The sequencing sample was made of blood. All receptors derive from a woman of 80 years or more in good health. CDR3s include the opening cysteine and the closing phenylalanine or tryptophan. The D gene is left open where the match is weak. Size tells how often a clone was seen (once, few, many) or the class of an expanded clone, and some rows leave it out.

d_call	v_call	j_call	clone_size	cdr3_aa	cdr3_nt
.	TRBV5-6	TRBJ2-3	many	CASSRGPTLSTDTQYF	TGTGCCAGCAGCAGGGGACCTACCCTCAGCACAGATACGCAGTATTTT
.	TRBV5-1	TRBJ2-1	.	CASSLVGSLGEQFF	TGCGCCAGCAGCTTGGTCGGTAGCCTGGGTGAGCAGTTCTTC
TRBD2	TRBV9	TRBJ2-1	many	CASSVYSGGLGEQFF	TGTGCCAGCAGCGTTTATAGCGGGGGGTTGGGTGAGCAGTTCTTC
TRBD1	TRBV5-1	TRBJ2-6	.	CASSSGQGAESNVLTF	TGCGCCAGCAGCTCAGGACAGGGGGCTGAGTCCAACGTCCTGACTTTC
TRBD1	TRBV12-3/TRBV12-4	TRBJ1-2	many	CASSFRGTGGNGYTF	TGTGCCAGCAGTTTTCGAGGGACAGGGGGGAATGGCTACACCTTC
.	TRBV4-2	TRBJ2-1	many	CASSQVGQGYNEQFF	TGTGCCAGCAGCCAAGTTGGGCAGGGGTACAATGAGCAGTTCTTC
TRBD2	TRBV7-9	TRBJ2-3	.	CASSTGLAGDTDTQYF	TGTGCCAGCAGCACCGGACTAGCGGGGGACACAGATACGCAGTATTTT
TRBD1	TRBV4-3	TRBJ2-3	.	CASSQGPGTGTDTQYF	TGCGCCAGCAGCCAAGGGCCCGGGACAGGGACAGATACGCAGTATTTT
.	TRBV20-1	TRBJ1-6	.	CSASRVLDNSPLHF	TGCAGTGCTAGCAGGGTTCTCGATAATTCACCCCTCCACTTT
.	TRBV6-5	TRBJ1-1	.	CASSYKGTGAFF	TGTGCCAGCAGTTACAAGGGGACTGGAGCTTTCTTT
.	TRBV6-1	TRBJ1-5	few	CASSDRQPSQPQHF	TGTGCCAGCAGTGACCGACAGCCGAGTCAGCCCCAGCATTTT
TRBD2	TRBV5-1	TRBJ2-2	.	CASRTGGSNTGELFF	TGCGCCAGCAGAACGGGGGGGTCGAACACCGGGGAGCTGTTTTTT
.	TRBV20-1	TRBJ2-7	many	CSSIPRGTYEQYF	TGCAGTTCAATACCCAGGGGCACCTACGAGCAGTACTTC
.	TRBV4-1	TRBJ2-7	many	CASSQNDRTVYEQYF	TGCGCCAGCAGCCAAAACGACAGGACTGTCTACGAGCAGTACTTC
.	TRBV20-1	TRBJ1-2	.	CSAGPPGGSTGGYTF	TGCAGTGCTGGACCGCCGGGGGGATCGACGGGAGGCTACACCTTC
.	TRBV20-1	TRBJ2-1	many	CSARVSKGYSYNEQFF	TGCAGTGCTAGAGTCTCAAAAGGATACTCCTACAATGAGCAGTTCTTC
TRBD1	TRBV7-2	TRBJ2-1	.	CASSFLGTGAYEQFF	TGTGCCAGTAGCTTTCTCGGGACAGGGGCCTACGAGCAGTTCTTC
TRBD2	TRBV29-1	TRBJ2-1	.	CSVEVLIVTSGGYNEQFF	TGCAGCGTTGAAGTTCTTATCGTGACTAGCGGGGGCTACAATGAGCAGTTCTTC
.	TRBV2	TRBJ1-2	.	CAGRDGPGGYTF	TGTGCCGGCCGGGACGGCCCTGGTGGCTACACCTTC
TRBD2	TRBV7-9	TRBJ2-1	many	CASSPPPRGGNEQFF	TGTGCCAGCAGCCCACCCCCGCGGGGGGGAAATGAGCAGTTCTTC
.	TRBV24-1	TRBJ2-3	many	CATSPALDFSTQYF	TGTGCCACCAGCCCGGCACTGGACTTTAGTACGCAGTATTTT
TRBD1	TRBV20-1	TRBJ2-7	.	CSAYRTGTRNEQYF	TGCAGTGCTTACCGGACAGGTACAAGGAATGAGCAGTACTTC
.	TRBV7-2	TRBJ2-5	many	CASSLSGQAQETQYF	TGTGCCAGCAGCTTATCCGGGCAGGCCCAAGAGACCCAGTACTTC
.	TRBV7-8	TRBJ2-5	many	CASSSSRRGETQYF	TGTGCCAGCAGCTCAAGCAGGAGGGGAGAGACCCAGTACTTC
.	TRBV5-1	TRBJ2-5	.	CASSLERTEETQYF	TGCGCCAGCAGCTTGGAGAGGACAGAAGAGACCCAGTACTTC
.	TRBV15	TRBJ2-5	many	CATSRDPAETQYF	TGTGCCACCAGCAGAGATCCGGCAGAGACCCAGTACTTC
.	TRBV29-1	TRBJ1-2	many	CSVGILNYGYTF	TGCAGCGTTGGGATTCTTAACTATGGCTACACCTTC
TRBD2	TRBV29-1	TRBJ2-1	many	CSVRGLADYNEQFF	TGCAGCGTTCGCGGACTAGCGGATTACAATGAGCAGTTCTTC
.	TRBV27	TRBJ1-4	.	CASTPSGSEKLFF	TGTGCCAGCACCCCATCAGGGAGTGAAAAACTGTTTTTT
.	TRBV29-1	TRBJ2-5	.	CSVGGGGRETQYF	TGCAGCGTTGGGGGAGGGGGGAGAGAGACCCAGTACTTC
TRBD2	TRBV7-2	TRBJ2-3	many	CASSLSLSGGYTDTQYF	TGTGCCAGCAGCTTATCCCTTAGCGGGGGGTACACAGATACGCAGTATTTT
.	TRBV27	TRBJ2-5	many	CASSPTSALGQYF	TGTGCCAGCAGTCCGACCTCAGCTCTTGGGCAGTACTTC
.	TRBV29-1	TRBJ2-3	.	CSTYSGGGGTDTQYF	TGCAGCACCTACAGCGGAGGGGGGGGCACAGATACGCAGTATTTT
.	TRBV2	TRBJ2-1	.	CASSEMGRGFYNKQFF	TGTGCCAGCAGTGAAATGGGACGGGGATTCTACAATAAGCAGTTCTTC
.	TRBV30	TRBJ2-5	.	CAWSVLRLGETQYF	TGTGCCTGGAGTGTATTGAGGCTTGGTGAGACCCAGTACTTC
.	TRBV30	TRBJ2-1	many	CAWDRETEQFF	TGTGCCTGGGATAGAGAAACTGAGCAGTTCTTC
TRBD1	TRBV12-5	TRBJ2-1	many	CASGLRQGNYNEQFF	TGTGCTAGTGGTCTTAGACAGGGCAACTACAATGAGCAGTTCTTC
TRBD1	TRBV12-3/TRBV12-4	TRBJ1-2	few	CAGSDRAGIGGYTF	TGTGCCGGCAGCGACAGGGCGGGGATAGGTGGCTACACCTTC
.	TRBV28	TRBJ1-5	.	CASSDLVEQPQHF	TGTGCCAGCAGTGATCTTGTGGAACAGCCCCAGCATTTT
.	TRBV30	TRBJ2-2	many	CASRPGSNTGELFF	TGTGCCTCTAGGCCAGGGTCTAACACCGGGGAGCTGTTTTTT
.	TRBV5-1	TRBJ2-1	.	CVSSLVQGGVGEQFF	TGTGTCAGCAGCTTGGTGCAGGGTGGAGTGGGTGAGCAGTTCTTC
TRBD2	TRBV12-3/TRBV12-4	TRBJ2-5	many	CASSFGLGEETQYF	TGTGCCAGCAGTTTTGGACTAGGGGAAGAGACCCAGTACTTC
TRBD2	TRBV27	TRBJ2-1	many	CASKIAGGPFNEQFF	TGTGCCAGCAAGATAGCGGGGGGGCCCTTCAATGAGCAGTTCTTC
.	TRBV9	TRBJ2-2	.	CASSSTGPGELFF	TGTGCCAGCAGCTCAACAGGGCCCGGGGAGCTGTTTTTT
TRBD1	TRBV30	TRBJ1-6	.	CACRGSSYNSPLHF	TGTGCCTGCAGGGGGAGCTCCTATAATTCACCCCTCCACTTT
.	TRBV7-2	TRBJ2-7	.	CASSFSGGYEQYF	TGTGCCAGCAGCTTTAGTGGCGGCTACGAGCAGTACTTC
.	TRBV5-1	TRBJ1-1	once	CASSRNWGTEAFF	TGCGCCAGCAGCCGGAATTGGGGCACTGAAGCTTTCTTT
.	TRBV4-3	TRBJ1-2	many	CASSQGISADGYTF	TGCGCCAGCAGCCAAGGCATAAGTGCAGATGGCTACACCTTC
.	TRBV5-1	TRBJ2-1	many	CASRIGGAAGNEQFF	TGCGCCAGCAGAATAGGAGGAGCCGCGGGCAATGAGCAGTTCTTC
TRBD1	TRBV18	TRBJ1-5	.	CASSPKTGGSNQPQHF	TGTGCCAGCTCACCAAAGACAGGGGGGAGCAATCAGCCCCAGCATTTT
TRBD1	TRBV7-2	TRBJ2-6	many	CASSPRSRQGVNSGANVLTF	TGTGCCAGCAGCCCCAGAAGTCGACAGGGGGTAAATTCAGGGGCCAACGTCCTGACTTTC
.	TRBV6-1	TRBJ2-1	.	CASSPLLGAGQFF	TGTGCCAGCAGTCCTCTGCTGGGGGCGGGGCAGTTCTTC
TRBD1	TRBV6-6	TRBJ2-7	.	CASRESTGGASGEQYF	TGTGCCAGCAGGGAATCGACAGGGGGCGCGTCTGGGGAGCAGTACTTC
TRBD2	TRBV5-1	TRBJ2-5	.	CASSPDAGVKTQYF	TGCGCCAGCAGCCCGGACGCGGGGGTGAAGACCCAGTACTTC
.	TRBV29-1	TRBJ2-6	.	CSVEAAPGLLTF	TGCAGCGTTGAGGCAGCCCCTGGGCTCCTGACTTTC
.	TRBV10-3	TRBJ2-5	many	CATRGREQYF	TGTGCCACCCGGGGGCGGGAGCAGTACTTC
.	TRBV7-2	TRBJ2-1	many	CASSLRAQGYEQFF	TGTGCCAGCAGCTTACGGGCCCAGGGATATGAGCAGTTCTTC
.	TRBV6-5	TRBJ2-7	.	CASSYAAGYEQYF	TGTGCCAGCAGTTACGCAGCTGGCTACGAGCAGTACTTC
.	TRBV6-6	TRBJ2-1	many	CASSYNRGPGYNEQFF	TGTGCCAGCAGTTACAATAGGGGCCCCGGCTACAATGAGCAGTTCTTC